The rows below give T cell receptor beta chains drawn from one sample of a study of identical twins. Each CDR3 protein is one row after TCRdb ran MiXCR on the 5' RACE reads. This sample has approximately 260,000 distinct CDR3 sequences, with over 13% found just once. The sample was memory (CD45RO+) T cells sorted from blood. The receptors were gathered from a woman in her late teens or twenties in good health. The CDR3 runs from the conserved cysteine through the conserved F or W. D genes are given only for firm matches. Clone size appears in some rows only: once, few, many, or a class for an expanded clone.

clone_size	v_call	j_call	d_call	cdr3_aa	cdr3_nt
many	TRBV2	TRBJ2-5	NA	CASSLDPETQYF	TGTGCCAGCAGTTTGGACCCAGAGACCCAGTACTTC
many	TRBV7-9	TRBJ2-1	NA	CASSNPIINEQFF	TGTGCCAGCAGCAATCCCATCATCAATGAGCAGTTCTTC
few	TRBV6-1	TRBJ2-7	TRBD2	CASSDYSGTSYEQYF	TGTGCCAGCAGCGACTACAGCGGGACTTCCTACGAGCAGTACTTC
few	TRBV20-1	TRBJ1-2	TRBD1	CSARRDRFYGYTF	TGCAGTGCTAGAAGGGACAGATTCTATGGCTACACCTTC
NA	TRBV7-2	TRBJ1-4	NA	CASSYGFSTNEKLFF	TGTGCCAGCAGCTACGGTTTTTCAACTAATGAAAAACTGTTTTTT
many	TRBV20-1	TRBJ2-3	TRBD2	CSASPRAGGGTDTQYF	TGCAGTGCTTCCCCCCGGGCGGGGGGCGGCACAGATACGCAGTATTTT
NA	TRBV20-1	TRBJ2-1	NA	CSARDPDSRVSHEQFF	TGCAGTGCTAGAGACCCCGACAGTCGGGTTAGCCATGAGCAGTTCTTC
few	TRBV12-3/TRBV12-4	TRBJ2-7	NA	CASTDYPRSYEQYF	TGTGCCAGCACTGACTACCCCAGATCCTACGAGCAGTACTTC
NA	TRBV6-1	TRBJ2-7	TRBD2	CASRDLAGASYEQYF	TGTGCCAGCAGGGATCTAGCGGGAGCTTCCTACGAGCAGTACTTC
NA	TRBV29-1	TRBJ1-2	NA	CSTLTENYGYTF	TGCAGCACCCTTACGGAGAACTATGGCTACACCTTC
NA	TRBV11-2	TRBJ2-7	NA	CASSSAIIGEQYF	TGTGCCAGCAGCTCAGCAATAATAGGGGAGCAGTACTTC
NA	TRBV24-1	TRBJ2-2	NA	CATQSPNTGELFF	TGTGCCACCCAGAGTCCGAACACCGGGGAGCTGTTTTTT
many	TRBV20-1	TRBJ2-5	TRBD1	CSAARQGERETQYF	TGCAGTGCAGCGCGACAGGGGGAACGAGAGACCCAGTACTTC